This TCR beta chain was identified in a study of blood T cell repertoires in COVID-19. For the study at large: Samples of COVID-19 (acute and convalescent) were obtained from the United States, Italy and Spain. Sources were T cells, B-cell-depleted T cells, or PBMCs; the material itself was cDNA or gDNA.

V lost 2 bases and J 10 bases, leaving 15 bases between the germline ends. The CDR3 loop spans 15 amino acids. Germline CDR1 and CDR2: MDHEN and SYDVKM. Study processing details: Estimates of nucleated cell counts were drawn from the amplification of reference gene primers. TCRdb's copy holds only in-frame clones and misses some; the assay was immunoSEQ multiplex PCR. V, J and clone size reflect that table, while D and trimming were determined from the DNA. The table includes around 17,000 clones, about 80% detected once. This sequence joins TRBV28 and TRBJ1-6, with a possible D match to TRBD1 (6 bases). The clonotype originates from a woman between 65 and 79 years old with active COVID-19. The sequenced material came from peripheral blood. CDR3 coding DNA: TGTGCCAGCAGTTTAAGGGGGAGGGCAGGCTCACCCCTCCACTTT. Translating it yields CASSLRGRAGSPLHF.